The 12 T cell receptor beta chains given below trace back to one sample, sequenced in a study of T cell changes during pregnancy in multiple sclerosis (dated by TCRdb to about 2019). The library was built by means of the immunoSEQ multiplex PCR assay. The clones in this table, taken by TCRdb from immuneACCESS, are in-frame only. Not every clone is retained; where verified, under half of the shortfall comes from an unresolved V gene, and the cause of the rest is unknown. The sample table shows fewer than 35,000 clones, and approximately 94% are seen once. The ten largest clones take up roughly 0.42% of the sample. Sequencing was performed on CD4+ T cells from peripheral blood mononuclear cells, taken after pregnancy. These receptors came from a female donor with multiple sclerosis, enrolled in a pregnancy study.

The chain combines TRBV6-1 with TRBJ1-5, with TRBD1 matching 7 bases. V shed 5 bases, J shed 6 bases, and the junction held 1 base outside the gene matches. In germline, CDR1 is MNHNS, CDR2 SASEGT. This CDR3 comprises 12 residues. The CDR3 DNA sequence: TGTGCCAGCAGTACAGGGGTTCAGCCCCAGCATTTT. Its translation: CASSTGVQPQHF.

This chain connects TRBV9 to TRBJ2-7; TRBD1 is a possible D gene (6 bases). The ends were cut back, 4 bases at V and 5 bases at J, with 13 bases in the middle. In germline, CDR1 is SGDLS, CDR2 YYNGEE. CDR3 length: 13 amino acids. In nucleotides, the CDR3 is TGTGCCAGCAGCATTGGACAGAGGGACGAGCAGTACTTC. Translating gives CASSIGQRDEQYF.

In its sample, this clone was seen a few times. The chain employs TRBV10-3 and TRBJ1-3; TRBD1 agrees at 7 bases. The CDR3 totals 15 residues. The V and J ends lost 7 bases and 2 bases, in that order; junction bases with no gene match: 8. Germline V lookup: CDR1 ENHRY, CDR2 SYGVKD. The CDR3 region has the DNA TGTGCCATCACCTCCGGGACAGATGCTGGAAACACCATATATTTT. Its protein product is CAITSGTDAGNTIYF.

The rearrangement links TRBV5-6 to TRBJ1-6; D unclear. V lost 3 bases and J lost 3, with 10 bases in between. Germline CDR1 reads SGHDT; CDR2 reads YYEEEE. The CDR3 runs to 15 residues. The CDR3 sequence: CASSSADVYNSPLHF. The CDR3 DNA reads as TGTGCCAGCAGCTCCGCAGATGTCTATAATTCACCCCTCCACTTT.

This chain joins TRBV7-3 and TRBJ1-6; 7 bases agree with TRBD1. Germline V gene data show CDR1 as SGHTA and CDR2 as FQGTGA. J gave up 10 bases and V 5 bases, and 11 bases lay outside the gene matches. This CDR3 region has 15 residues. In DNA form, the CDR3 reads TGTGCCAGCAGCGAAAATACAGGGGTTGGGTCACCCCTCCACTTT. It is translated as CASSENTGVGSPLHF.

CDR3 DNA sequence: TGTGCCAGCTCACCACCCCTGAATTCACCCCTCCACTTT. Protein: CASSPPLNSPLHF. J is TRBJ1-6 and V is TRBV18; D ambiguous. V lost 0 bases to trimming and J lost 7 bases, with 4 bases between them. CDR3 length: 13 residues. Germline-derived CDR1 and CDR2 are KGHSH and LQKENI.

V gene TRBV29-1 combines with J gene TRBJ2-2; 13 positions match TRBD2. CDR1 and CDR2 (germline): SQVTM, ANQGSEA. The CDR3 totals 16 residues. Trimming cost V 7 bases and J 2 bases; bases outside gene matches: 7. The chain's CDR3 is CSGKLAGGPNTGELFF. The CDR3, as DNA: TGCAGCGGGAAACTAGCGGGAGGGCCAAACACCGGGGAGCTGTTTTTT.

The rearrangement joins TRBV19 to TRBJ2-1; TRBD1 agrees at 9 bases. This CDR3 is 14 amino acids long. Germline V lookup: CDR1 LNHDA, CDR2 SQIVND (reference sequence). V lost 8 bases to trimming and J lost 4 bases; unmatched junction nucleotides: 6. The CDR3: CASLSGQGYNEQFF. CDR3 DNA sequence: TGTGCCAGTCTTTCGGGACAGGGATACAATGAGCAGTTCTTC.

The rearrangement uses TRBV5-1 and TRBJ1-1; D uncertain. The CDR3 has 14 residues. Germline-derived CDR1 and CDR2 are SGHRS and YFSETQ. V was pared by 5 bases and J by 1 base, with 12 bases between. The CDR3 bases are TGCGCCAGCAGACCGTCGGCGGCGAACACTGAAGCTTTCTTT. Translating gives CASRPSAANTEAFF.

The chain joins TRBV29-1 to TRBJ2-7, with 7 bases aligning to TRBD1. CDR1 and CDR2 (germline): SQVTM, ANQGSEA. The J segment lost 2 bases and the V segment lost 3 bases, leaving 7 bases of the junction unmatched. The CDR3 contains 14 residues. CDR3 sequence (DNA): TGCAGCGTTGATAATCCAGGGGGAACCTACGAGCAGTACTTC. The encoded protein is CSVDNPGGTYEQYF.

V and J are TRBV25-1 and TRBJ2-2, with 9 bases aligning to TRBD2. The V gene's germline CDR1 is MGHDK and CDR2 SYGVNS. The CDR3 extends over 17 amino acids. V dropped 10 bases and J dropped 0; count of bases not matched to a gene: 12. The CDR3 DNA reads TGTGCCACCCAAAACGCGCTAGCGGGGTCGAACACCGGGGAGCTGTTTTTT. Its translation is CATQNALAGSNTGELFF.

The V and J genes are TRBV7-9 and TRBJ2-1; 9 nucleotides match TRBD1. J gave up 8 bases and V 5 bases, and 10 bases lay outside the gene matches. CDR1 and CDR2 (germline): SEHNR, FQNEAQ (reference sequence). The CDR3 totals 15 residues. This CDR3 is CASSPKRQGGDEQFF. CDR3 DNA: TGTGCCAGCAGCCCAAAACGACAGGGGGGCGATGAGCAGTTCTTC. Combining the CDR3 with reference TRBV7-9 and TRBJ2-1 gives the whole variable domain DTGVSQNPRHKITKRGQNVTFRCDPISEHNRLYWYRQTLGQGPEFLTYFQNEAQLEKSRLLSDRFSAERPKGSFSTLEIQRTEQGDSAMYLCASSPKRQGGDEQFFGPGTRLTVL.